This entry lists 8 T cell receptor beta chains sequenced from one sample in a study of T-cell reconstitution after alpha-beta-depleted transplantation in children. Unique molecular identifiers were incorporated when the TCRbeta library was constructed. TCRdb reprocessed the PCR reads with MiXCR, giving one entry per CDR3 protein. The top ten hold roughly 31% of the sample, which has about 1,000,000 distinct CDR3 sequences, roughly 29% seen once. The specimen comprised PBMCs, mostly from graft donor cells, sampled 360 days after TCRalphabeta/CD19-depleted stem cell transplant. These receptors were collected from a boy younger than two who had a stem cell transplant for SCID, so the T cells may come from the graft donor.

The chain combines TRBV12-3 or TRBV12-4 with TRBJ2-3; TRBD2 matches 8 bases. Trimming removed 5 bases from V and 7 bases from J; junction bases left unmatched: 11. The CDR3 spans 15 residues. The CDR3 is CASSARGGPQNTQYF. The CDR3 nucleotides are TGTGCCAGCAGTGCCCGGGGGGGCCCGCAGAATACGCAGTATTTT.

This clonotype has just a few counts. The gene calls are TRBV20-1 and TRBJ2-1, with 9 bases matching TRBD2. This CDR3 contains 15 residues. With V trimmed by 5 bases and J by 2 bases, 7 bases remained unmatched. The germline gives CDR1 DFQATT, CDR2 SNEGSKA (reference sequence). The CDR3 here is CSAPPSGGTYNEQFF. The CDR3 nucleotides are TGCAGTGCTCCCCCCAGCGGGGGGACCTACAATGAGCAGTTCTTC.

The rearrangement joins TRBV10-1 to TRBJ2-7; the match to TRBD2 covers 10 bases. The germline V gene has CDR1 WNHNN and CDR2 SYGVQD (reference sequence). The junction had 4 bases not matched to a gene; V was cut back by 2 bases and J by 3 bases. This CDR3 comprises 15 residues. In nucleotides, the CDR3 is TGCGCCAGCAGTGAGGTCGCTAGCGGGGGCTACGAGCAGTACTTC. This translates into CASSEVASGGYEQYF.

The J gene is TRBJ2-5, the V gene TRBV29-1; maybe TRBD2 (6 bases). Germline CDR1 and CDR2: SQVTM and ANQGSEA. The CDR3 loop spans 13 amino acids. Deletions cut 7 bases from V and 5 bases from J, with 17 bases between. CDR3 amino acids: CSGRRWGVETQYF. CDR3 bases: TGCAGCGGAAGGAGGTGGGGGGTTGAGACCCAGTACTTC.

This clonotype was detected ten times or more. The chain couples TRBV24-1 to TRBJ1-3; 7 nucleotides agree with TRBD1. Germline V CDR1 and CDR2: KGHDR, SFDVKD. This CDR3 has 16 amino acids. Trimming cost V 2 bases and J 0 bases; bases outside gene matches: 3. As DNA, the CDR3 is TGTGCCACCAGTGATTCGGGACAGATCTCTGGAAACACCATATATTTT. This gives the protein CATSDSGQISGNTIYF.

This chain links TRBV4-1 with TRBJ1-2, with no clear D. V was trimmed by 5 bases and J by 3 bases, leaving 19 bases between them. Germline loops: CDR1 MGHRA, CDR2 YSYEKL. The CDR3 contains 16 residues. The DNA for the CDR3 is TGCGCCAGCAGCTTGGCACCCGATCGGTCTGACTATGGCTACACCTTC. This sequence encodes CASSLAPDRSDYGYTF.

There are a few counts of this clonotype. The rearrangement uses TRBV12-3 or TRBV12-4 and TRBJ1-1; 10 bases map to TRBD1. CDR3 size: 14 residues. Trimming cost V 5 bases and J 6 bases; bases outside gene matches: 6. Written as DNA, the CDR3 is TGTGCCAGCAGTCTAGAGACAGGGGGCTCTGAAGCTTTCTTT. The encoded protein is CASSLETGGSEAFF.

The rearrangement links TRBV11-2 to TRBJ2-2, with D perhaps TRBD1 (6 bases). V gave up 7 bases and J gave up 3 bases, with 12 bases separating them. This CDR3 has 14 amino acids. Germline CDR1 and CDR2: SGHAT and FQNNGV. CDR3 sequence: CASNPGVDTGELFF. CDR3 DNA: TGTGCCAGCAACCCAGGGGTTGACACCGGGGAGCTGTTTTTT.